The 5 T cell receptor beta chains listed next were all sequenced from one sample in a study of OX40 agonist ivuxolimab in advanced cancers. Generated by immunoSEQ multiplex PCR, the TCRdb table keeps only in-frame clones and is missing some. The sample lists roughly 46,000 clones; over 75% were seen once. The sequencing used CD4+ or CD8+ T cells sorted from blood, collected in a trial of the OX40 agonist ivuxolimab. All receptors derive from an adult with an advanced solid tumor such as melanoma, head and neck, liver or kidney cancer.

This clone has a single count. The gene calls are TRBV6-5 and TRBJ1-6; D call uncertain. CDR3 length: 13 residues. With 8 bases removed from V and 0 bases from J, the gap between germline ends came to 5 bases. The germline gives CDR1 MNHEY, CDR2 SVGAGI. CDR3 coding DNA: TGTGCCAGCGGTAGCTCCTATAATTCACCCCTCCACTTT. This encodes CASGSSYNSPLHF.

This chain uses TRBV29-1 with TRBJ2-3; 13 bases agree with TRBD2. The CDR3 consists of 16 residues. With 7 bases clipped from V and 5 bases from J, the junction kept 12 bases outside the gene matches. The germline gives CDR1 SQVTM, CDR2 ANQGSEA. The DNA for the CDR3 is TGCAGCGCAGGGACTAGCGGGACCTTGAGAGAAGATACGCAGTATTTT. Translation: CSAGTSGTLREDTQYF.

V gene TRBV27 combines with J gene TRBJ2-7; D may be TRBD1 (5 bases). This CDR3 has 15 residues. CDR1 is MNHEY and CDR2 is SMNVEV in the germline V gene (reference sequence). V was cut by 6 bases and J by 2 bases, with 17 bases left in between. DNA of the CDR3: TGTGCCAGCAGCCAAGGGTCAGGGCTCCCCTACGAGCAGTACGTC. Protein: CASSQGSGLPYEQYV.

V usage is TRBV30 and J usage is TRBJ1-6, with D uncertain. CDR1 GTSNPN and CDR2 SVGIG come from the germline V gene (reference sequence). V lost 1 base and J lost 10, with 14 bases in between. There are 14 residues in the CDR3. The CDR3 coding sequence is TGTGCCTGGAGTGGACGAGGGAATCGGTCACCCCTCCACTTT. Translating gives CAWSGRGNRSPLHF.

This chain joins TRBV21-1 and TRBJ2-7; the table's TRBD2 call for D was not verified on the DNA. TRBV21-1 is an annotated pseudogene. The length of the CDR3 is 17 residues. CDR3 sequence: CASSTRLHQHSSYEQYV. The CDR3 bases are TGTGCCAGCAGCACCCGACTCCACCAACATAGCTCCTACGAGCAGTACGTC.